The source of this TCR beta chain is a study of T-cell reconstitution after alpha-beta-depleted transplantation in children. Unique molecular identifiers were used in preparing the TCRbeta library. TCRdb re-derived calls from the PCR reads in MiXCR, one entry per CDR3 protein. Of roughly 170,000 distinct CDR3 sequences listed, around 6.8% were seen once; the top ten hold 3%. CDR3 length: 15 residues. V lost 6 bases to trimming and J lost 3 bases; unmatched junction nucleotides: 9. The sample holds many counts of this clonotype. The source material was PBMCs from the stem cell graft donor, sampled from the stem cell graft. The source of this sequence is a human donor who donated a stem cell graft to a child with Wiskott-Aldrich syndrome. The V call is TRBV12-3 or TRBV12-4, the J call TRBJ1-1, with 8 nucleotides matching TRBD1. Here the CDR3 DNA reads TGTGCCAGCAGGCCCTTCGGACAGGGAGACACTGAAGCTTTCTTT. Residues: CASRPFGQGDTEAFF.